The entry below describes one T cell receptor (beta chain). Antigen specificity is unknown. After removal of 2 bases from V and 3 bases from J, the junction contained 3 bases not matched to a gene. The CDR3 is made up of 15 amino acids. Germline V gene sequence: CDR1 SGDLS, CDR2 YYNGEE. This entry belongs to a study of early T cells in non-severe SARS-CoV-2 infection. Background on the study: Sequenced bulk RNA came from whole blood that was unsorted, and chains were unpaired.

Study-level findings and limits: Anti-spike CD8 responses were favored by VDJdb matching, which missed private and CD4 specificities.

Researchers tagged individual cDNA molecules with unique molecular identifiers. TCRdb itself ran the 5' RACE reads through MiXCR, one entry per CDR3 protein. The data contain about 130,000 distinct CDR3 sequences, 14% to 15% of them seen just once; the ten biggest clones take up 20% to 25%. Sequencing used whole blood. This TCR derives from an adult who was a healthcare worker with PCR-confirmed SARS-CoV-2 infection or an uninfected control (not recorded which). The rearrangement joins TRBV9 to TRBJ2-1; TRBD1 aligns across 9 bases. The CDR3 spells CASSVGQGLYNEQFF. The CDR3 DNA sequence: TGTGCCAGCAGCGTGGGACAGGGTCTCTACAATGAGCAGTTCTTC.